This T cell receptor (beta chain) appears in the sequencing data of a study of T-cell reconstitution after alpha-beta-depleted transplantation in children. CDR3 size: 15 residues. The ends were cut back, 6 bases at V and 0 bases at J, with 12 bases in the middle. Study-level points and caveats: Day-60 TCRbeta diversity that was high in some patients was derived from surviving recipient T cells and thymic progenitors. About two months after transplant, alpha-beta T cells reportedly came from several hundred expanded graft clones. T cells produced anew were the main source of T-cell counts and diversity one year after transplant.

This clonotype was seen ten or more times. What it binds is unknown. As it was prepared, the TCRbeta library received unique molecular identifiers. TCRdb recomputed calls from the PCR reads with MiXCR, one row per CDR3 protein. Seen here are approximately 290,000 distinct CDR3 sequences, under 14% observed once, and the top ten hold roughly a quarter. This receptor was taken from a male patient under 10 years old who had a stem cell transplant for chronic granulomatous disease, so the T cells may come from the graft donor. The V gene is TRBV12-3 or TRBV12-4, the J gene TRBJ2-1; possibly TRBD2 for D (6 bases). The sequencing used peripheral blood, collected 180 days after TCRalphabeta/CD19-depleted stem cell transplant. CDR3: CASRARGSSYNEQFF. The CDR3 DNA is TGTGCCAGCAGAGCCCGGGGGTCCTCCTACAATGAGCAGTTCTTC.